A single sample gave rise to the 6 T cell receptor beta chains below, sequenced in a study of shared clonotypes between healthy human individuals. Sequencing was performed with immunoSEQ multiplex PCR; in TCRdb, only in-frame clones are kept and a portion is missing. Here the sample spans 2 million to 2.5 million clones, 85% to 95% being singletons. The sequenced sample consisted of naive CD4+ T cells from PBMCs. As to subset: CD45RA+ positively selected. The source of these receptors is a man aged 18 to 30 in good health. Some clones in this sample may be carry-over from other donors' samples.

This sequence joins TRBV18 and TRBJ2-2; D is undetermined. The germline V gene has CDR1 KGHSH and CDR2 LQKENI. Trimming stripped 2 bases from V and 5 bases from J, with 12 bases between. The CDR3 loop spans 15 amino acids. In nucleotides, the CDR3 is TGTGCCAGCTCACCAGGCCAGCGACGAACCGGGGAGCTGTTTTTT. This codes for CASSPGQRRTGELFF.

The rearrangement joins TRBV9 to TRBJ1-1, with 9 bases aligning to TRBD1. The germline V gene encodes CDR1 SGDLS and CDR2 YYNGEE. Trimming removed 4 bases from V and 6 bases from J; junction bases left unmatched: 7. CDR3 length: 14 residues. In DNA, the CDR3 is TGTGCCAGCAGCCCCCGGGACAGGGCCTCTGAAGCTTTCTTT. It encodes CASSPRDRASEAFF.

The gene calls are TRBV25-1 and TRBJ2-1, with D possibly being TRBD2 (5 bases). Germline V gives CDR1 MGHDK, CDR2 SYGVNS. V lost 7 bases to trimming and J lost 4 bases, with 14 bases between them. This CDR3 spans 14 amino acids. This CDR3 is CASTSLGRYNEQFF. DNA for the CDR3: TGTGCCAGCACCTCACTAGGGAGATACAATGAGCAGTTCTTC.

The chain is built from TRBV6-6 and TRBJ1-3, with 8 positions matching TRBD1. Germline CDR1 and CDR2: MNHNY and SVGAGI (reference sequence). Unmatched junction bases numbered 5, after V lost 5 bases and J lost 8 bases. The CDR3 runs to 13 residues. This CDR3 is CASSTRGQDTIYF. The CDR3, as DNA: TGTGCCAGCAGTACCAGGGGGCAGGACACCATATATTTT.

With respect to this clone: Within the sample, other DNA sequences also encode this same CDR3. V and J are TRBV28 and TRBJ2-7; D might be TRBD2 (5 bases). From germline, CDR1 is MDHEN and CDR2 SYDVKM. Trimming removed 8 bases at V and 0 bases at J, with 5 bases between. The CDR3 sequence is 11 residues long. The CDR3 DNA reads as TGTGCCAGCCGGGGCTCCTACGAGCAGTACTTC. Encoded protein: CASRGSYEQYF.

The CDR3 nucleotides are TGTGCCAGCAGCAAGGGACTAGCGGGCCGGACCGGGGAGCTGTTTTTT. It yields the protein CASSKGLAGRTGELFF. The rearrangement uses TRBV5-4 and TRBJ2-2; 12 bases fit TRBD2. Germline V CDR1 and CDR2: SGHNT, YYREEE (reference sequence). Trimming at V came to 4 bases and at J to 5 bases, leaving 6 bases not matched to a gene. This CDR3 is 16 amino acids long. Together with reference TRBV5-4 and TRBJ2-2, the CDR3 gives the full variable domain: ETGVTQSPTHLIKTRGQQVTLRCSSQSGHNTVSWYQQALGQGPQFIFQYYREEENGRGNFPPRFSGLQFPNYSSELNVNALELDDSALYLCASSKGLAGRTGELFFGEGSRLTVL.